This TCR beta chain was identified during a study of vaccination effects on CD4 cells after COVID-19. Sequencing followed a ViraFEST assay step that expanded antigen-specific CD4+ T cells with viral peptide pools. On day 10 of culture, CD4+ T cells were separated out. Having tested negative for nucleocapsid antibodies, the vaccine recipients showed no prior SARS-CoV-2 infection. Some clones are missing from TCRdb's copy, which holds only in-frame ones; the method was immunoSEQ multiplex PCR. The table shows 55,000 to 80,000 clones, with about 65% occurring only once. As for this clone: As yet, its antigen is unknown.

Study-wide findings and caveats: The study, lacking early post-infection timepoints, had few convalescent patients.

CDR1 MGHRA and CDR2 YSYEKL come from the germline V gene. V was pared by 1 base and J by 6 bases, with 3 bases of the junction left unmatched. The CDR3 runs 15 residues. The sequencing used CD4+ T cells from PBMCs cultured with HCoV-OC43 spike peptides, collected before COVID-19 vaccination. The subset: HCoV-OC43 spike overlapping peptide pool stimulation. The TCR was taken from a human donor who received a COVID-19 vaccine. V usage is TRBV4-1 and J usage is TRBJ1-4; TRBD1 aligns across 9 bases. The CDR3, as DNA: TGCGCCAGCAGCCAAGCCGGGACAGGGCATGAAAAACTGTTTTTT. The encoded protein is CASSQAGTGHEKLFF.